This T cell receptor (beta chain) was sequenced in a study of blood T cell repertoires in COVID-19. Study details: The study drew acute and convalescent COVID-19 samples from the United States, Italy and Spain. Sample material is recorded as cDNA or gDNA derived from T cells, B-cell-depleted T cells, or PBMCs.

Libraries were prepared by immunoSEQ multiplex PCR; TCRdb keeps only in-frame clonotypes and omits some of them. The sample consists of around 150,000 clones, roughly 88% of them appearing once. The V end lost 3 bases, the J end lost 8 bases, and 22 bases lay between the germline ends. The CDR3 covers 16 residues. Per germline, CDR1 SEHNR and CDR2 FQNEAQ (reference sequence). This clone was counted once. This clonotype originated in a woman in her 50s in a cohort sampled during active or convalescent COVID-19. The sample taken for sequencing was peripheral blood. The chain joins TRBV7-9 to TRBJ1-2; D possibly corresponds to TRBD1 (6 bases). The CDR3 is CASSFPTPTGRDGYTF. In DNA form, the CDR3 reads TGTGCCAGCAGCTTCCCTACACCGACAGGCCGAGACGGCTACACCTTC.